What follows describes a single T cell receptor beta chain. Its antigen remains unknown. The data were taken from a study of CD8+ T cells in alopecia areata. At the level of the study: Patients received oral tofacitinib, 5 to 10 mg twice daily, for moderate-to-severe alopecia areata. Points from the study as a whole: Persistence of many expanded lesional clones was seen in scalp and blood during tofacitinib. Tofacitinib significantly reduced both scalp clonality and expanded CD8+ clones among the top 100.

Treatment denoted: oral pan-JAK inhibitor, 5-10 mg twice daily. Extracted RNA was reverse transcribed, and the resulting cDNA served as sequencing template. TCRdb keeps only in-frame clones here, not all; method: immunoSEQ multiplex PCR. The table lists about 210,000 clones, around three fifths of them singletons. Germline V lookup: CDR1 MGHRA, CDR2 YSYEKL. CDR3 length: 16 amino acids. V lost 0 bases and J lost 6, with 15 bases in between. This material consisted of CD4+ T cells sorted from blood, taken at week 4, from a patient treated with tofacitinib. The TCR comes from a human donor with alopecia areata. The chain uses TRBV4-1 and TRBJ1-5; D may be TRBD1 (5 bases). The CDR3 sequence: CASSQEWGADIQPQHF. The CDR3 nucleotides are TGCGCCAGCAGCCAAGAGTGGGGCGCGGATATTCAGCCCCAGCATTTT.